This entry lists 16 T cell receptor beta chains sequenced from one sample in a study of blood T cell repertoires in COVID-19. The assay was immunoSEQ multiplex PCR, and TCRdb's table has in-frame clones only and misses some. The sample lists just over 300,000 clones; around 87% were seen once. Sequencing input: peripheral blood. The source is a man younger than 35 with active or convalescent COVID-19.

V gene TRBV10-1 combines with J gene TRBJ2-2, with TRBD1 as a possible D gene (6 bases). V lost 2 bases to trimming and J lost 6 bases, with 13 bases between them. CDR1 and CDR2 from the germline V gene are WNHNN and SYGVQD (reference sequence). This CDR3 contains 15 residues. The CDR3 DNA reads TGCGCCAGCAGTGAGAGAACAGGGTCATCCGGGGAGCTGTTTTTT. This encodes CASSERTGSSGELFF.

The V call is TRBV6-1, the J call TRBJ1-5; D unclear. The CDR3 runs 13 residues. V was cut by 0 bases and J by 9 bases, with 9 bases left in between. Germline CDR1 reads MNHNS; CDR2 reads SASEGT. CDR3 loop: CASSEARGGPQHF. CDR3 DNA: TGTGCCAGCAGTGAAGCTCGAGGTGGGCCCCAGCATTTT.

This chain links TRBV3-1 (or the pseudogene TRBV3-2) with TRBJ2-7, with a possible D match to TRBD1 (6 bases). The CDR3 totals 15 residues. Trimming took off 5 bases at V and 3 bases at J, with 17 bases between the two ends. Germline-derived CDR1 and CDR2 are LGHDT and YNNKEL (reference sequence). CDR3 nucleotide sequence: TGTGCCAGCAGCACCCGAGGACAGTGGCTCTACGAGCAGTACTTC. It is translated as CASSTRGQWLYEQYF.

The V gene is TRBV5-1, the J gene TRBJ2-1, with D tentatively TRBD2 (5 bases). Germline CDR1 is SGHRS and CDR2 is YFSETQ. This CDR3 has 15 residues. V dropped 1 base and J dropped 5 bases, with 13 bases sitting between them. CDR3 in amino acids: CASSLITRENNEQFF. The CDR3 DNA reads as TGCGCCAGCAGCTTGATTACTAGGGAGAACAATGAGCAGTTCTTC.

The chain has TRBV10-2 and TRBJ2-2, with 8 bases aligning to TRBD2. This CDR3 is built from 14 residues. V lost 7 bases, J lost 7 bases, and 8 bases stayed unmatched. The V gene's germline CDR1 is WSHSY and CDR2 SAAADI. In DNA form, the CDR3 reads TGCGCCAGCAAGGGAATTAGCGGGAACGGGGAGCTGTTTTTT. It is translated as CASKGISGNGELFF.

This clone was recorded a few times. V usage is TRBV9 and J usage is TRBJ2-7, with 10 nucleotides matching TRBD2. Germline assignment: CDR1 SGDLS and CDR2 YYNGEE. V lost 0 bases, J lost 1 base, and 4 bases stayed unmatched. This CDR3 comprises 16 residues. As DNA, the CDR3 is TGTGCCAGCAGCGTAGGCGGACTAGCGGCATCCTACGAGCAGTACTTC. It translates to CASSVGGLAASYEQYF.

The CDR3 DNA is TGCGCCAGCAGTGAGTACGGGCAGGGATCCTTCTATGGCTACACCTTC. This translates into CASSEYGQGSFYGYTF. The chain joins TRBV10-1 to TRBJ1-2, with a weak D call TRBD1 (5 bases). Germline V lookup: CDR1 WNHNN, CDR2 SYGVQD (reference sequence). V was cut by 1 base and J by 4 bases, with 16 bases left in between. The CDR3 is 16 amino acids.

The chain has TRBV6-5 and TRBJ1-5, with unresolved D. The CDR3 length is 14 residues. V was pared by 7 bases and J by 1 base, with 11 bases between. CDR1 and CDR2 (germline): MNHEY, SVGAGI. The CDR3 sequence: CASKLELSNQPQHF. In DNA, the CDR3 is TGTGCCAGCAAATTAGAACTGAGCAATCAGCCCCAGCATTTT.

The V and J genes are TRBV9 and TRBJ2-1; D unresolved. The CDR3 totals 13 residues. Trimming pared 7 bases from V and 3 bases from J, leaving 11 bases between. Germline V gives CDR1 SGDLS, CDR2 YYNGEE. The CDR3 protein is CASARADYNEQFF. The CDR3 bases are TGTGCCAGCGCGCGTGCGGACTACAATGAGCAGTTCTTC.

The CDR3 region has the DNA TGTGCCAGCGAGGGGCCTGGGACAAATAGGCGCGAAGATACGCAGTATTTT. Translation: CASEGPGTNRREDTQYF. This chain joins TRBV27 and TRBJ2-3; a weak D match, TRBD1 (6 bases). Germline V lookup: CDR1 MNHEY, CDR2 SMNVEV (reference sequence). V was clipped by 8 bases and J by 5 bases, with 26 bases between them. The length of the CDR3 is 17 residues.

This clone has just one count. The chain combines TRBV27 with TRBJ1-1; TRBD1 matches 9 bases. The junction had 12 bases not matched to a gene; V was cut back by 6 bases and J by 4 bases. CDR1 is MNHEY, CDR2 SMNVEV, per germline (reference sequence). This CDR3 has 16 residues. DNA for the CDR3: TGTGCCAGCAGAGACCAAGACAGGGGGATAACCACTGAAGCTTTCTTT. Protein: CASRDQDRGITTEAFF.

The chain couples TRBV6-5 to TRBJ1-3; weak D call: TRBD1 (5 bases). Trimming removed 6 bases from V and 0 bases from J, with 12 bases in between. Germline CDR1 MNHEY, CDR2 SVGAGI. The CDR3 length is 15 residues. The CDR3 protein is CASSGTGPSGNTIYF. The CDR3 bases are TGTGCCAGCAGCGGAACAGGCCCCTCTGGAAACACCATATATTTT.

This clone was seen once. CDR3: CASSLPRGAGLSSGELFF. The CDR3 DNA follows: TGTGCCAGCAGCCTTCCCCGGGGGGCCGGTCTTAGCTCCGGGGAGCTGTTTTTT. The chain has TRBV5-6 and TRBJ2-2, with a weak D call TRBD2 (7 bases). The CDR3 extends over 18 amino acids. Germline CDR1 reads SGHDT; CDR2 reads YYEEEE. The V gene lost 4 bases and the J gene lost 6 bases, with 25 bases spanning the gap.

The V call is TRBV7-2, the J call TRBJ2-1; TRBD2 aligns across 9 bases. Germline-derived CDR1 and CDR2 are SGHTA and FQGNSA. The V gene end was trimmed by 2 bases and the J gene end by 2 bases; junction bases not matched to a gene: 7. The CDR3 is made up of 17 amino acids. DNA for the CDR3: TGTGCCAGCAGCTTACTAGCGGGGCGCCGTACCTACAATGAGCAGTTCTTC. Its translation: CASSLLAGRRTYNEQFF. Filled out from reference TRBV7-2 and TRBJ2-1, the complete variable domain reads GAGVSQSPSNKVTEKGKDVELRCDPISGHTALYWYRQSLGQGLEFLIYFQGNSAPDKSGLPSDRFSAERTGGSVSTLTIQRTQQEDSAVYLCASSLLAGRRTYNEQFFGPGTRLTVL.

The chain has TRBV5-6 and TRBJ1-1; D is possibly TRBD1 (5 bases). The CDR3 is 11 residues long. Germline CDR1 and CDR2: SGHDT and YYEEEE. Trimming left V 2 bases short and J 11 bases short, with 10 bases between. The CDR3 bases are TGTGCCAGCAGCTTCGGGGGGATGGCTTTCTTT. Protein product: CASSFGGMAFF.

The chain uses TRBV15 and TRBJ2-7; 8 bases match TRBD2. Germline loops: CDR1 LNHNV, CDR2 YYDKDF (reference sequence). Trimming took 8 bases from V and 0 from J; bases not matched to a gene: 9. The CDR3 length is 15 residues. CDR3 DNA sequence: TGTGCCACCGGGGCGGGGGGCCCAAGCTCCTACGAGCAGTACTTC. Encoded protein: CATGAGGPSSYEQYF.